What follows are 31 T cell receptor beta chains derived from one specimen sequenced in a study of T cell clonotyping in hematopoietic cell transplantation. Assay: immunoSEQ multiplex PCR; the TCRdb copy retains only in-frame clones and omits some. The table lists tens of thousands of clones, 85% to 95% of them singletons, with approximately 0.8% in the top ten. Material: peripheral blood mononuclear cells. The receptors come from a woman between 50 and 59 years old in good health. Some clones in this sample may be carry-over from other donors' samples.

This clone was counted a single time. V is TRBV25-1 and J is TRBJ1-2; D remains ambiguous. Germline-derived CDR1 and CDR2 are MGHDK and SYGVNS. CDR3 length equals 14 residues. V gave up 1 base and J gave up 4 bases, with 10 bases separating them. The CDR3 sequence is CASSEFQSVYGYTF. CDR3 DNA: TGTGCCAGCAGTGAATTTCAATCGGTCTATGGCTACACCTTC.

J is TRBJ2-5 and V is TRBV5-1; 13 nucleotides agree with TRBD2. Germline CDR1 and CDR2: SGHRS and YFSETQ. With V trimmed by 4 bases and J by 5 bases, 14 bases remained unmatched. There are 18 residues in the CDR3. The CDR3 spells CASSPQITSGGAKETQYF. The CDR3 region has the DNA TGCGCCAGCAGCCCCCAGATAACTAGCGGGGGGGCAAAGGAGACCCAGTACTTC.

The chain carries TRBV10-3 and TRBJ2-3, with 11 nucleotides matching TRBD2. Unmatched junction bases numbered 9, after V lost 5 bases and J lost 2 bases. The CDR3 extends over 17 amino acids. Germline V gene sequence: CDR1 ENHRY, CDR2 SYGVKD. The CDR3 sequence: CAISSQTSGDTTDTQYF. Written as DNA, the CDR3 is TGTGCCATCAGTTCCCAGACTAGCGGGGACACCACAGATACGCAGTATTTT.

The chain couples TRBV5-4 to TRBJ1-4, with D hard to call. Between the trimmed V and J ends, which lost 0 bases and 8 bases, there was a span of 14 bases. CDR3 length: 15 residues. Looked up from germline, CDR1 is SGHNT and CDR2 is YYREEE (reference sequence). The CDR3 loop is CASSLGGTSREKLFF. CDR3 nucleotide sequence: TGTGCCAGCAGCTTGGGCGGAACAAGTAGAGAAAAACTGTTTTTT.

The gene calls are TRBV6-5 and TRBJ1-2; possibly TRBD1 for D (5 bases). The CDR3 is 14 amino acids. V lost 0 bases and J 8 bases, leaving 13 bases between the germline ends. Germline V gene lookup returns CDR1 MNHEY and CDR2 SVGAGI. The CDR3 region is CASSYSGRVGGYTF. The CDR3 bases are TGTGCCAGCAGTTACTCGGGCAGGGTCGGAGGCTACACCTTC.

This sequence joins TRBV19 and TRBJ1-5; 8 bases line up with TRBD1. CDR1 and CDR2 (germline): LNHDA, SQIVND (reference sequence). Losses at the gene ends were 4 bases for V and 6 bases for J; bases not matched to a gene: 5. This CDR3 region has 14 residues. The CDR3 is CASSTTGGGQPQHF. In DNA, the CDR3 is TGTGCCAGTAGTACTACAGGGGGAGGTCAGCCCCAGCATTTT.

The V and J genes are TRBV7-2 and TRBJ2-5; 12 positions match TRBD2. The germline V gene has CDR1 SGHTA and CDR2 FQGNSA. This CDR3 is built from 15 residues. The ends lost 6 bases at V and 5 bases at J; junction bases unmatched: 7. This CDR3 reads CASSPRLAGVETQYF. CDR3 nucleotides: TGTGCCAGCAGTCCGAGACTAGCGGGGGTCGAGACCCAGTACTTC.

DNA for the CDR3: TGTGCCAGTCGACACCCGGGACAGTGGGGAGGCTACACCTTC. This encodes CASRHPGQWGGYTF. J is TRBJ1-2 and V is TRBV19, with 7 bases identical to TRBD1. Germline CDR1 LNHDA, CDR2 SQIVND (reference sequence). The CDR3 sequence is 14 residues long. The J segment lost 8 bases and the V segment lost 8 bases, leaving 14 bases of the junction unmatched.

CDR3 coding DNA: TGTGCCTCTCGAGTTAAGGGTTCCTACGAGCAGTACTTC. Its translation: CASRVKGSYEQYF. The genes are TRBV6-5 and TRBJ2-5; no firm D call. With the DNA end fitting TRBJ2-7 better, the J assignment may be wrong. Germline V gene data show CDR1 as MNHEY and CDR2 as SVGAGI. The CDR3 has 13 amino acids.

This chain uses TRBV19 with TRBJ2-7; TRBD2 matches 7 bases. V shed 6 bases and J 0 bases; nucleotides not matched to a gene: 8. Germline assignment: CDR1 LNHDA and CDR2 SQIVND (reference sequence). The CDR3 length is 15 residues. CDR3 amino acids: CASRGDGRSSYEQYF. CDR3 DNA: TGTGCCAGTAGGGGGGACGGGAGGAGCTCCTACGAGCAGTACTTC.

The chain combines TRBV4-2 with TRBJ2-5; no reliable D call. Deletions cut 0 bases from V and 5 bases from J, with 7 bases between. Germline loops: CDR1 LGHNA, CDR2 YNFKEQ. The CDR3 is 13 residues long. CDR3 sequence: CASSQDSMETQYF. The CDR3 DNA reads as TGTGCCAGCAGCCAAGATAGTATGGAGACCCAGTACTTC.

The rearrangement links TRBV6-6 to TRBJ2-3; the D gene could be TRBD1 or TRBD2 (5 bases each). The germline CDR1 and CDR2 sequences are MNHNY and SVGAGI (reference sequence). This CDR3 spans 15 amino acids. V lost 1 base and J 0 bases, leaving 8 bases between the germline ends. CDR3 in amino acids: CASSYWGKSTDTQYF. CDR3 sequence (DNA): TGTGCCAGCAGTTACTGGGGGAAGAGCACAGATACGCAGTATTTT.

The rearrangement links TRBV9 to TRBJ2-7; 12 positions match TRBD2. The CDR3 runs 16 residues. CDR1 is SGDLS and CDR2 is YYNGEE in the germline V gene. Trimming removed 0 bases from V and 2 bases from J; junction bases left unmatched: 3. The CDR3: CASSVGASGGAYEQYF. CDR3 sequence (DNA): TGTGCCAGCAGCGTAGGGGCTAGCGGGGGGGCCTACGAGCAGTACTTC.

This sequence joins TRBV5-8 and TRBJ2-7; TRBD1 might be the D (5 bases). The V end lost 6 bases, the J end lost 5 bases, and 24 bases lay between the germline ends. The CDR3 has 16 residues. Germline-derived CDR1 and CDR2 are SGHTS and YDEGEE. The CDR3 loop reads CASIDSLNPQGNEQYF. CDR3 sequence (DNA): TGTGCCAGCATCGACAGCTTAAATCCCCAAGGAAACGAGCAGTACTTC.

The rearrangement uses TRBV29-1 and TRBJ2-4; the match to TRBD1 covers 7 bases. CDR3 length equals 14 residues. The germline V gene has CDR1 SQVTM and CDR2 ANQGSEA. J gave up 2 bases and V 3 bases, and 4 bases lay outside the gene matches. The CDR3 here is CSVDPTGTKNIQYF. The CDR3 region has the DNA TGCAGCGTTGACCCGACAGGGACCAAAAACATTCAGTACTTC.

The CDR3 here is CAWSPRGGLGEKLFF. CDR3 nucleotide sequence: TGTGCCTGGAGTCCCCGGGGGGGCTTAGGGGAAAAACTGTTTTTT. V gene TRBV30 combines with J gene TRBJ1-4, with a tentative D call TRBD1 (6 bases). The germline CDR1 and CDR2 sequences are GTSNPN and SVGIG (reference sequence). Trimming left V 2 bases short and J 8 bases short, with 18 bases between. The CDR3 is 15 amino acids.

J is TRBJ2-7 and V is TRBV11-2, with D maybe TRBD1 (6 bases). This CDR3 has 14 amino acids. Germline loops: CDR1 SGHAT, CDR2 FQNNGV. V shed 5 bases and J shed 3 bases, with 14 bases lying between them. The CDR3: CASSVNRVFYEQYF. The CDR3 DNA sequence: TGTGCCAGCAGCGTAAACAGGGTATTCTACGAGCAGTACTTC.

This clone was found once. The rearrangement uses TRBV5-8 and TRBJ2-6; no clear D. This CDR3 comprises 14 residues. Germline V lookup: CDR1 SGHTS, CDR2 YDEGEE. Trimming pared 4 bases from V and 4 bases from J, leaving 9 bases between. CDR3 region: CASSPRDGANVLTF. The CDR3 DNA follows: TGTGCCAGCAGCCCGAGAGACGGGGCCAACGTCCTGACTTTC.

The genes are TRBV5-1 and TRBJ1-2; 10 nucleotides agree with TRBD1. In germline, CDR1 is SGHRS, CDR2 YFSETQ. After removal of 0 bases from V and 7 bases from J, the junction contained 3 bases not matched to a gene. The CDR3 sequence is 14 residues long. The DNA of the CDR3 is TGCGCCAGCAGCTTGGGGACAGGGGGTAGTGGCTACACCTTC. It specifies CASSLGTGGSGYTF.

The chain recombines TRBV11-3 with TRBJ2-7, with D hard to call. With 2 bases removed from V and 5 bases from J, the gap between germline ends came to 13 bases. This CDR3 contains 14 residues. The germline gives CDR1 SGHNT, CDR2 YENEEA. The CDR3 DNA reads TGTGCCAGCAGCTTACCAGAAAGTCTCCACGAGCAGTACTTC. Translating gives CASSLPESLHEQYF.

CDR3 region: CASSFETGPDTQYF. Here the CDR3 DNA reads TGTGCCAGCAGTTTTGAGACAGGACCGGATACGCAGTATTTT. This sequence joins TRBV6-1 and TRBJ2-3; TRBD1 is a possible D gene (6 bases). Germline V gene sequence: CDR1 MNHNS, CDR2 SASEGT. This CDR3 spans 14 amino acids. The V end lost 5 bases, the J end lost 6 bases, and 15 bases lay between the germline ends.

The chain carries TRBV4-3 and TRBJ2-2; TRBD1 is a possible D gene (6 bases). This CDR3 has 18 amino acids. Per germline, CDR1 LGHNA and CDR2 YSLEER. Trimming took 0 bases from V and 6 from J, leaving 20 bases between them. The CDR3 sequence: CASSQEPPTGLDAGELFF. In DNA form, the CDR3 reads TGCGCCAGCAGCCAAGAGCCTCCGACAGGTCTGGATGCCGGGGAGCTGTTTTTT.

The rearrangement links TRBV5-4 to TRBJ1-1, with D tentatively TRBD1 (5 bases). The CDR3 sequence is 13 residues long. Germline V gives CDR1 SGHNT, CDR2 YYREEE (reference sequence). V was shortened by 2 bases and J by 9 bases, with 14 bases between the two germline ends. The CDR3: CASSLGTDSQAFF. The CDR3 nucleotides read TGTGCCAGCAGCTTAGGGACCGACTCCCAAGCTTTCTTT.

The rearrangement joins TRBV7-8 to TRBJ2-5; no clear D. Trimming pared 5 bases from V and 2 bases from J, leaving 9 bases between. The germline gives CDR1 SGHVS, CDR2 FQNEAQ. The CDR3 runs 13 residues. The CDR3, as DNA: TGTGCCAGCAGCCCTGGAGCTCAAGAGACCCAGTACTTC. Translating it yields CASSPGAQETQYF.

The rearrangement uses TRBV5-1 and TRBJ2-1; 7 nucleotides agree with TRBD2. Losses at the gene ends were 5 bases for V and 9 bases for J; bases not matched to a gene: 11. This CDR3 has 14 amino acids. The V gene's germline CDR1 is SGHRS and CDR2 YFSETQ. CDR3 loop: CASRRGDGGGEQFF. DNA for the CDR3: TGCGCCAGCAGGCGAGGGGATGGCGGGGGTGAGCAGTTCTTC.

The chain combines TRBV4-2 with TRBJ1-4; D gene ambiguous. Trimming took 0 bases from V and 8 from J, leaving 13 bases between them. Germline V gene lookup returns CDR1 LGHNA and CDR2 YNFKEQ. This CDR3 region has 15 residues. The CDR3 is CASSQEGRFNEKLFF. The DNA for the CDR3 is TGTGCCAGCAGCCAAGAGGGCAGGTTTAACGAAAAACTGTTTTTT.

The rearrangement links TRBV5-6 to TRBJ1-2; a possible D gene is TRBD1 (5 bases). V lost 4 bases and J 8 bases, leaving 24 bases between the germline ends. CDR1 is SGHDT and CDR2 is YYEEEE in the germline V gene. The CDR3 spans 16 residues. The DNA of the CDR3 is TGTGCCAGCAGCCCCGGAGTTAGGCGGGGCTCCAGGGGCTACACCTTC. It codes for CASSPGVRRGSRGYTF.

The chain has TRBV4-3 and TRBJ1-1; D gene ambiguous. Trimming stripped 0 bases from V and 3 bases from J, with 8 bases between. Germline CDR1 and CDR2: LGHNA and YSLEER. The CDR3 totals 14 residues. In nucleotides, the CDR3 is TGCGCCAGCAGCCAAGATGCCGGGGACACTGAAGCTTTCTTT. It codes for CASSQDAGDTEAFF.

The chain uses TRBV19 and TRBJ1-4; D is unresolved. This CDR3 contains 12 residues. Germline CDR1 is LNHDA and CDR2 is SQIVND (reference sequence). Trimming left V 1 base short and J 7 bases short, with 4 bases between. This chain's CDR3 is CASSIAREKLFF. In nucleotides, the CDR3 is TGTGCCAGTAGTATAGCTCGTGAAAAACTGTTTTTT.

The genes are TRBV5-6 and TRBJ1-2, with TRBD1 matching 7 bases. The trim removed 0 bases at V and 1 base at J, leaving 6 bases unmatched. Germline V gives CDR1 SGHDT, CDR2 YYEEEE. This CDR3 has 16 residues. CDR3 in amino acids: CASSLAGTAVNYGYTF. The CDR3 DNA reads as TGTGCCAGCAGCTTGGCCGGGACAGCTGTTAACTATGGCTACACCTTC.

The chain has TRBV4-3 and TRBJ2-3, with 13 nucleotides matching TRBD2. With 4 bases clipped from V and 5 bases from J, the junction kept 15 bases outside the gene matches. The CDR3 loop spans 19 amino acids. CDR1 and CDR2 from the germline V gene are LGHNA and YSLEER. The CDR3 sequence is CASSLQLAGGQGGVDTQYF. The CDR3 nucleotides read TGCGCCAGCAGCCTCCAACTAGCGGGGGGGCAAGGCGGCGTAGATACGCAGTATTTT.